The sequence of this TCR beta chain was determined in a study of cytomegalovirus exposure and HLA in healthy donors. Overall study findings and caveats: Reports indicated that the classifier achieved high specificity and sensitivity in diagnosing cytomegalovirus status.

Concerning this clone itself: The antigen remains unidentified.

PCR involved 60 Vbeta and 13 Jbeta primers. Data came from immunoSEQ multiplex PCR; TCRdb stores just in-frame clones and leaves some out. The sample yields roughly 200,000 clones, 79% seen once. Unrecorded immune exposures were likely, despite nominal health at sampling. The sequence was collected from a woman between 25 and 40 years old in good health and CMV-seropositive. Sample: PBMCs.

The CDR3 loop is CASSMDRANYGYTF. DNA for the CDR3: TGTGCCAGTAGTATGGACAGAGCTAACTATGGCTACACCTTC. J is TRBJ1-2 and V is TRBV19; D might be TRBD1 (6 bases). Germline V gene lookup returns CDR1 LNHDA and CDR2 SQIVND (reference sequence). Trimming removed 3 bases at V and 0 bases at J, with 8 bases between. The CDR3 is made up of 14 amino acids.